The present TCR beta chain was sequenced within a study of OX40 agonist ivuxolimab in advanced cancers. This clone was recorded only once. Its antigen remains unidentified. Autoimmune disease history or systemic immunosuppression was exclusionary. Whole-study findings and limits: People who partly responded at 0.1-3.0 mg/kg had some of the least clonal expansion seen. In CD8+ T cells, expanded clones were on average more numerous than in CD4+. There was clonal expansion of CD4+ and CD8+ blood T cells by week 6 at 0.1 to 3.0 mg/kg.

Libraries were prepared by immunoSEQ multiplex PCR; TCRdb keeps only in-frame clonotypes and omits some of them. Of 25,000 to 35,000 clones listed, under 85% were seen once; the top ten hold around an eighth. V gave up 7 bases and J gave up 7 bases, with 20 bases separating them. The germline CDR1 and CDR2 sequences are SGHRS and YFSETQ. The CDR3 sequence is 15 residues long. This clonotype originated in an adult with an advanced solid tumor such as melanoma, head and neck, liver or kidney cancer. This sequence joins TRBV5-1 and TRBJ2-2; D remains ambiguous. Sequencing was performed on CD4+ or CD8+ T cells sorted from blood, taken in a trial of the OX40 agonist ivuxolimab. The chain's CDR3 is CASRPPSQLVGELFF. In nucleotides, the CDR3 is TGCGCCAGCCGCCCACCCTCGCAATTAGTCGGGGAGCTGTTTTTT.